A single T cell receptor (beta chain) is shown here with its context. This record belongs to a study of shared T cell receptors in the human thymus. CDR1 and CDR2 (germline): SEHNR, FQNEAQ (reference sequence). CDR3 length equals 14 residues. Trimming at V came to 1 base and at J to 5 bases, leaving 3 bases not matched to a gene. Data came from immunoSEQ multiplex PCR; TCRdb stores just in-frame clones and leaves some out. Of 640,000 or so clones listed, around 87% are singletons. These data were likewise used in another study, on human thymus T cells.

The sample consisted of thymocytes. The TCR originated in a boy under two years old with a congenital heart defect. The chain joins TRBV7-9 to TRBJ2-7; 9 bases fit TRBD1. CDR3 nucleotide sequence: TGTGCCAGCAGCTTAGATAGGACAGGGGACGAGCAGTACTTC. Translated, it gives CASSLDRTGDEQYF. Filled out from reference TRBV7-9 and TRBJ2-7, the complete variable domain reads DTGVSQNPRHKITKRGQNVTFRCDPISEHNRLYWYRQTLGQGPEFLTYFQNEAQLEKSRLLSDRFSAERPKGSFSTLEIQRTEQGDSAMYLCASSLDRTGDEQYFGPGTRLTVT.